These 20 T cell receptor beta chains share one sample of origin, sequenced in a study of T cells in Graves' hyperthyroidism and ophthalmopathy. There were TCR beta CDR3 regions amplified from RNA transcripts. When the TCR CDR3 underwent first-round RT-PCR, the HTBI primer set was used. TCRdb itself ran the multiplex PCR reads through MiXCR, one entry per CDR3 protein. This table has 370,000 or so distinct CDR3 sequences, around an eighth appearing once. The sequenced sample was blood. These receptors came from a man aged 25 to 40 with Graves' hyperthyroidism that later progressed to Graves' ophthalmopathy.

The V gene is TRBV6-1, the J gene TRBJ1-6; TRBD1 is a possible D gene (5 bases). Between the trimmed V and J ends, which lost 6 bases and 8 bases, there was a span of 8 bases. Per the germline V gene, CDR1 is MNHNS and CDR2 is SASEGT. CDR3 length equals 12 residues. The CDR3 loop is CASRGVYSPLHF. CDR3 coding DNA: TGTGCCAGCAGAGGGGTCTATTCACCCCTCCACTTT.

This clonotype was seen a handful of times. The rearrangement uses TRBV7-9 and TRBJ2-1; 9 bases line up with TRBD2. Looked up from germline, CDR1 is SEHNR and CDR2 is FQNEAQ (reference sequence). V lost 4 bases and J lost 10; bases outside the gene matches: 14. The CDR3 has 16 residues. This chain's CDR3 is CASSSEGWRGGREQFF. The CDR3 DNA is TGTGCCAGCAGCTCTGAGGGATGGCGGGGGGGGCGGGAGCAGTTCTTC. Combining the CDR3 with reference TRBV7-9 and TRBJ2-1 gives the whole variable domain DTGVSQNPRHKITKRGQNVTFRCDPISEHNRLYWYRQTLGQGPEFLTYFQNEAQLEKSRLLSDRFSAERPKGSFSTLEIQRTEQGDSAMYLCASSSEGWRGGREQFFGPGTRLTVL.

Concerning this clonotype: This could be a read error, since a much larger clone is one nucleotide away. This chain joins TRBV20-1 and TRBJ2-1; D perhaps matches TRBD2 (5 bases). The germline gives CDR1 DFQATT, CDR2 SNEGSKA (reference sequence). Trimming took 5 bases from V and 4 from J, leaving 15 bases between them. The CDR3 length is 14 residues. The CDR3 DNA reads as TGCAGTGCTGGAGGTAGTAGTTTTTACAATGAGCAGTTCTTC. It specifies CSAGGSSFYNEQFF.

The table lists this clonotype with many counts. CDR3 in amino acids: CASSLTGTGGDSPLHF. The CDR3 nucleotides read TGTGCCAGCAGCTTAACCGGGACAGGGGGGGACTCACCCCTCCACTTT. The chain is built from TRBV7-9 and TRBJ1-6, with 11 bases lining up with TRBD1. Looked up from germline, CDR1 is SEHNR and CDR2 is FQNEAQ (reference sequence). The CDR3 contains 16 residues. The ends lost 2 bases at V and 10 bases at J; junction bases unmatched: 7.

This clonotype was observed at least ten times. V usage is TRBV28 and J usage is TRBJ1-1; D not resolved. This CDR3 spans 14 amino acids. V dropped 5 bases and J dropped 11 bases, with 21 bases sitting between them. Germline V CDR1 and CDR2: MDHEN, SYDVKM. CDR3 coding DNA: TGTGCCAGCAGTCCGTCTCGTCGATCGATAGAGGCTTTCTTT. Translated, it gives CASSPSRRSIEAFF.

This clonotype has only a few counts. The CDR3 coding sequence is TGTGCCAGCAGCCCCCCGGTCTACAATGAGCAGTTCTTC. Translating gives CASSPPVYNEQFF. The chain couples TRBV9 to TRBJ2-1; D not certain. With 4 bases removed from V and 3 bases from J, the gap between germline ends came to 8 bases. This CDR3 contains 13 residues. CDR1 is SGDLS, CDR2 YYNGEE, per germline.

V is TRBV5-1 and J is TRBJ1-2; 8 bases align to TRBD1. CDR1 and CDR2 from the germline V gene are SGHRS and YFSETQ. CDR3 length: 14 residues. Trimming cost V 6 bases and J 11 bases; bases outside gene matches: 15. CDR3 sequence reads: CASKTGDRQGGYTF. The CDR3 DNA follows: TGCGCCAGCAAAACCGGGGACAGGCAGGGAGGATACACCTTC.

This clonotype was seen repeatedly, ten times or more. V is TRBV10-1 and J is TRBJ1-5; 7 bases are shared with TRBD1. From germline, CDR1 is WNHNN and CDR2 SYGVQD (reference sequence). The CDR3 consists of 20 residues. Trimming at V came to 6 bases and at J to 0 bases, leaving 20 bases not matched to a gene. The CDR3 DNA sequence: TGCGCCAGCAGAAACCGAGCAGGGGAAGGGGGCGAGTATAGCAATCAGCCCCAGCATTTT. This codes for CASRNRAGEGGEYSNQPQHF.

This clonotype was detected a few times. The chain uses TRBV28 and TRBJ1-4, with 8 bases identical to TRBD1. The CDR3 covers 16 residues. Germline loops: CDR1 MDHEN, CDR2 SYDVKM. Trimming at V came to 0 bases and at J to 7 bases, leaving 7 bases not matched to a gene. CDR3 in amino acids: CASSLWDRETGEKLFF. The CDR3 region has the DNA TGTGCCAGCAGTTTATGGGACAGGGAAACAGGTGAAAAACTGTTTTTT.

Here the CDR3 DNA reads TGTGCCAGCAGCTTATTCGTAAGCGGGGGCGAGCAGTTCTTC. Protein product: CASSLFVSGGEQFF. J is TRBJ2-1 and V is TRBV7-3; 8 bases are shared with TRBD2. Losses at the gene ends were 2 bases for V and 10 bases for J; bases not matched to a gene: 7. This CDR3 has 14 residues. Germline values: CDR1 SGHTA, CDR2 FQGTGA. The full variable domain, in which reference TRBV7-3 and TRBJ2-1 provide the parts outside the CDR3, is GAGVSQTPSNKVTEKGKYVELRCDPISGHTALYWYRQSLGQGPEFLIYFQGTGAADDSGLPNDRFFAVRPEGSVSTLKIQRTERGDSAVYLCASSLFVSGGEQFFGPGTRLTVL.

This clonotype was seen ten or more times. V and J are TRBV20-1 and TRBJ2-7; TRBD2 might be the D (6 bases). CDR3 length: 13 residues. In germline, CDR1 is DFQATT, CDR2 SNEGSKA (reference sequence). The V end was cut by 5 bases, the J end by 3 bases, with 14 bases between. CDR3 sequence reads: CSASGQGGYEQYF. The CDR3 nucleotides read TGCAGTGCTTCGGGGCAGGGAGGCTACGAGCAGTACTTC.

This clonotype came up a few times. The chain carries TRBV6-2 or TRBV6-3 and TRBJ2-5; 9 bases agree with TRBD1. V lost 4 bases, J lost 4 bases, and 13 bases stayed unmatched. Germline lookup yields CDR1 MNHEY and CDR2 SVGEGT. This CDR3 has 17 residues. The CDR3 is CASSSFEGQGSGETQYF. The CDR3 bases are TGTGCCAGCAGTTCTTTTGAAGGACAGGGGTCGGGAGAGACCCAGTACTTC.

The gene calls are TRBV6-2 or TRBV6-3 and TRBJ2-3; TRBD2 is a possible D gene (6 bases). The V gene lost 2 bases and the J gene lost 4 bases, with 7 bases spanning the gap. Germline loops: CDR1 MNHEY, CDR2 SVGEGT. CDR3 length: 13 amino acids. CDR3 in amino acids: CASSYASADTQYF. The CDR3 nucleotides are TGTGCCAGCAGTTACGCTAGCGCAGATACGCAGTATTTT.

There are a few counts of this clonotype. The V gene is TRBV27, the J gene TRBJ2-1, with D unclear. With 5 bases removed from V and 4 bases from J, the gap between germline ends came to 9 bases. From germline, CDR1 is MNHEY and CDR2 SMNVEV (reference sequence). The CDR3 has 13 amino acids. The CDR3 DNA reads TGTGCCAGCAGTCAACCCCCTTACAATGAGCAGTTCTTC. It is translated as CASSQPPYNEQFF.

This clonotype showed up many times. The chain's CDR3 is CASGLVQGLTYEQYF. The CDR3 coding sequence is TGTGCTAGTGGTTTGGTACAGGGGCTGACCTACGAGCAGTACTTC. This sequence joins TRBV12-5 and TRBJ2-7; 7 bases fit TRBD1. The V and J ends lost 0 bases and 2 bases, in that order; junction bases with no gene match: 4. The germline V gene has CDR1 LGHNT and CDR2 FRNRAP. There are 15 residues in the CDR3.

This clonotype was observed a single time. The rearrangement links TRBV19 to TRBJ1-1; D gene ambiguous. Germline V gene sequence: CDR1 LNHDA, CDR2 SQIVND (reference sequence). V was trimmed by 0 bases and J by 5 bases, leaving 10 bases between them. This CDR3 is built from 14 residues. The CDR3 DNA follows: TGTGCCAGTAGTATAGAGGGATTAGGAACTGAAGCTTTCTTT. It yields the protein CASSIEGLGTEAFF. Using reference TRBV19 and TRBJ1-1 for the parts outside the CDR3, the full variable domain is DGGITQSPKYLFRKEGQNVTLSCEQNLNHDAMYWYRQDPGQGLRLIYYSQIVNDFQKGDIAEGYSVSREKKESFPLTVTSAQKNPTAFYLCASSIEGLGTEAFFGQGTRLTVV.

This rearrangement joins TRBV29-1 to TRBJ2-7; 8 nucleotides match TRBD2. This CDR3 comprises 16 residues. J was trimmed by 4 bases and V by 0 bases; bases with no gene match: 11. CDR1 and CDR2 (germline): SQVTM, ANQGSEA. CDR3 in DNA: TGCAGCGTTGAAGATGGGGCGGGGACTAGTAGTTACGAGCAGTACTTC. Translation: CSVEDGAGTSSYEQYF.

There are a few counts of this clonotype. The chain couples TRBV30 to TRBJ1-2; TRBD1 is a possible D gene (5 bases). CDR1 and CDR2 from the germline V gene are GTSNPN and SVGIG (reference sequence). Trimming took 3 bases from V and 6 from J, leaving 17 bases between them. This CDR3 has 14 residues. The CDR3 sequence: CAWSFSSEGNGYTF. The DNA for the CDR3 is TGTGCCTGGAGCTTCTCTTCGGAGGGGAATGGCTACACCTTC.

The chain joins TRBV5-6 to TRBJ1-5; maybe TRBD1 (5 bases). Germline loops: CDR1 SGHDT, CDR2 YYEEEE. The CDR3 is made up of 15 amino acids. V lost 2 bases, J lost 1 base, and 10 bases lay in between. CDR3 sequence (DNA): TGTGCCAGCAGCTTACTCCGGGGGAGCAATCAGCCCCAGCATTTT. This sequence encodes CASSLLRGSNQPQHF.

The CDR3 coding sequence is TGTGCCAGCAGTTTAATAAGGACTAGCGGAACCGGGGAGCTGTTTTTT. As protein: CASSLIRTSGTGELFF. The chain is built from TRBV12-3 or TRBV12-4 and TRBJ2-2, with 10 bases that match TRBD2. V was clipped by 2 bases and J by 5 bases; unmatched bases: 5. The CDR3 spans 16 residues.